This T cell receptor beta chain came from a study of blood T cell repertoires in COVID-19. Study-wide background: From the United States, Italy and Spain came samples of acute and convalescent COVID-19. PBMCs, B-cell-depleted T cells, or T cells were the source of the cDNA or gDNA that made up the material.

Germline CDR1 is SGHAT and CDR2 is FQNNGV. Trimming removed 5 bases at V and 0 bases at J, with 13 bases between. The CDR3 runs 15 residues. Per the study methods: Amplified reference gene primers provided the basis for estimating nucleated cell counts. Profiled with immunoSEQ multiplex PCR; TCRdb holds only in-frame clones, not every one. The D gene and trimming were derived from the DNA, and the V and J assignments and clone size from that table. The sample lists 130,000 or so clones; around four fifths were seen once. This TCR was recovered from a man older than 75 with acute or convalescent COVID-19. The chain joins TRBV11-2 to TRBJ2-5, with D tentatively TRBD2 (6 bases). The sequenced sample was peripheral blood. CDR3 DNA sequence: TGTGCCAGCAGCCTAACCGGGACTTACCAAGAGACCCAGTACTTC. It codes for CASSLTGTYQETQYF. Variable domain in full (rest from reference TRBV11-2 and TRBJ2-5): EAGVAQSPRYKIIEKRQSVAFWCNPISGHATLYWYQQILGQGPKLLIQFQNNGVVDDSQLPKDRFSAERLKGVDSTLKIQPAKLEDSAVYLCASSLTGTYQETQYFGPGTRLLVL.